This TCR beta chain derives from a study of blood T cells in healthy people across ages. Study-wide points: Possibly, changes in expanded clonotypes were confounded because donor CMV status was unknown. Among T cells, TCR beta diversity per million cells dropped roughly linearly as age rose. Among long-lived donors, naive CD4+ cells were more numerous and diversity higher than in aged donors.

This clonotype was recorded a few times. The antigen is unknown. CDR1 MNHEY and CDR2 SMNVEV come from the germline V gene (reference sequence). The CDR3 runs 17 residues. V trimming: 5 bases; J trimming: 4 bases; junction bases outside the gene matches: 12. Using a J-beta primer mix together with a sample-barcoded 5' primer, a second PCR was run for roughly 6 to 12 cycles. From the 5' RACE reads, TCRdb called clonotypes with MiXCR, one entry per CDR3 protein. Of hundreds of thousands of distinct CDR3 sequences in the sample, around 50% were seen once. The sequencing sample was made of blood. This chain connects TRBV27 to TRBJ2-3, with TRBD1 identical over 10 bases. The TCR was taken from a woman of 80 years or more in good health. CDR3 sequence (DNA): TGTGCCAGCAGTCCCGGGACAGGGGCCCCAGGGGCAGATACGCAGTATTTT. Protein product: CASSPGTGAPGADTQYF.